Listed here are 6 T cell receptor beta chains from one sample, sequenced in a study of T cells expressing NK-cell markers. TCRdb re-analyzed the 5' RACE reads; it lists each CDR3 protein once, without DNA. The sample totals 500,000 to 700,000 distinct CDR3 sequences. Sequencing input: blood T cells: a sorted CD56 or NKG2C T cell subset, CD4+ or CD8+ T cells, or bulk PBMC T cells (not recorded which). The source of these receptors is a man aged 18 to 29 in good health.

This chain connects TRBV10-3 to TRBJ1-2; the D gene TCRdb calls, TRBD1, cannot be checked with no DNA. Looked up from germline, CDR1 is ENHRY and CDR2 is SYGVKD. This CDR3 spans 12 amino acids. CDR3 sequence: CAISETGDGYTF.

The rearrangement joins TRBV5-6 to TRBJ2-3. From germline, CDR1 is SGHDT and CDR2 YYEEEE. The CDR3 sequence is 13 residues long. CDR3 amino acids: CASSLSATDTQYF.

The gene calls are TRBV5-1 and TRBJ2-1; as DNA is missing, the TRBD2 call by TCRdb cannot be tested. Germline-derived CDR1 and CDR2 are SGHRS and YFSETQ. This CDR3 spans 16 amino acids. Here the CDR3 reads CASSLSGTSGNNEQFF. Supplemented by reference TRBV5-1 and TRBJ2-1, the full variable domain reads KAGVTQTPRYLIKTRGQQVTLSCSPISGHRSVSWYQQTPGQGLQFLFEYFSETQRNKGNFPGRFSGRQFSNSRSEMNVSTLELGDSALYLCASSLSGTSGNNEQFFGPGTRLTVL.

The CDR3 is CSVGDLGRSEAFF. The chain uses TRBV29-1 and TRBJ1-1. Germline CDR1 and CDR2: SQVTM and ANQGSEA. CDR3 size: 13 residues.

The chain joins TRBV10-2 to TRBJ2-1; TCRdb's assignment of TRBD2 cannot be checked, as there is no DNA. Germline lookup yields CDR1 WSHSY and CDR2 SAAADI. The CDR3 contains 15 residues. CDR3 protein: CASSARTLSYNEQFF.

V gene TRBV3-1 combines with J gene TRBJ2-3; TCRdb's assignment of TRBD2 cannot be checked, as there is no DNA. Germline assignment: CDR1 LGHDT and CDR2 YNNKEL (reference sequence). The CDR3 has 18 residues. The CDR3 loop is CASSQVFSGLAGGDTQYF.